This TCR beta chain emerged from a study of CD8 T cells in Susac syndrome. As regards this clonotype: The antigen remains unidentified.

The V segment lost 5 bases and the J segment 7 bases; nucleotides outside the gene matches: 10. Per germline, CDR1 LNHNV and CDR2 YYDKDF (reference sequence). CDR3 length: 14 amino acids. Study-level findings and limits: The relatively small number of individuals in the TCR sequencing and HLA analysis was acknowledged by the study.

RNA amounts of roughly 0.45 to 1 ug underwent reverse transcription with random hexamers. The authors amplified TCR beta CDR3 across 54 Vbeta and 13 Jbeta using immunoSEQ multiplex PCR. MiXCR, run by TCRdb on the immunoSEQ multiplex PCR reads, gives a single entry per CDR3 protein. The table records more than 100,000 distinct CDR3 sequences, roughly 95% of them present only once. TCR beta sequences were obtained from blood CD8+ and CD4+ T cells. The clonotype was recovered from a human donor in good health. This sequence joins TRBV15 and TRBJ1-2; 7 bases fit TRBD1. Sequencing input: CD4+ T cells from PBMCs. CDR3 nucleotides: TGTGCCACCAGCTCAACGGGACAGAGGGCTGGCTACACCTTC. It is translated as CATSSTGQRAGYTF.